This TCR beta chain was profiled in a study of CD8 T cells in Susac syndrome. An amount of RNA that ranged from about 0.45 to 1 ug was reverse transcribed with random hexamers. One entry per CDR3 protein, called by TCRdb with MiXCR from the immunoSEQ multiplex PCR reads. Among about 210,000 distinct CDR3 sequences listed, approximately 95% were seen once. The V end lost 6 bases, the J end lost 8 bases, and 16 bases lay between the germline ends. This CDR3 region has 13 residues. Germline CDR1 is MNHEY and CDR2 is SMNVEV (reference sequence). The multiple sclerosis controls consisted of treatment-naive patients with relapsing-remitting disease, either stable or active.

The TCR was taken from a human donor with multiple sclerosis. Sequenced: CD4+ T cells from PBMCs. The gene calls are TRBV27 and TRBJ1-2; tentatively, D is TRBD1 (6 bases). This chain's CDR3 is CASSATGRGGYTF. CDR3 nucleotide sequence: TGTGCCAGCAGCGCTACAGGGCGAGGAGGCTACACCTTC.